This paragraph reports one T cell receptor (beta chain). PCR amplification relied on 60 Vbeta primers (plus 13 Jbeta primers). The assay was immunoSEQ multiplex PCR, and TCRdb's table has in-frame clones only and misses some. The sample contains over 100,000 clones, around four fifths of which appear only once. These data originate in a study of cytomegalovirus exposure and HLA in healthy donors. CDR1 and CDR2 (germline): MNHNS, SASEGT. V lost 6 bases and J 4 bases, leaving 12 bases between the germline ends. The CDR3 extends over 13 amino acids. The genes are TRBV6-1 and TRBJ1-1; weak D call: TRBD1 (6 bases). Sequencing used PBMCs. This TCR was sampled from a man aged 40-49 years in good health and CMV-seronegative. CDR3 DNA: TGTGCCAGCAGGCAGGGGTTAAGCACTGAAGCTTTCTTT. It codes for CASRQGLSTEAFF.